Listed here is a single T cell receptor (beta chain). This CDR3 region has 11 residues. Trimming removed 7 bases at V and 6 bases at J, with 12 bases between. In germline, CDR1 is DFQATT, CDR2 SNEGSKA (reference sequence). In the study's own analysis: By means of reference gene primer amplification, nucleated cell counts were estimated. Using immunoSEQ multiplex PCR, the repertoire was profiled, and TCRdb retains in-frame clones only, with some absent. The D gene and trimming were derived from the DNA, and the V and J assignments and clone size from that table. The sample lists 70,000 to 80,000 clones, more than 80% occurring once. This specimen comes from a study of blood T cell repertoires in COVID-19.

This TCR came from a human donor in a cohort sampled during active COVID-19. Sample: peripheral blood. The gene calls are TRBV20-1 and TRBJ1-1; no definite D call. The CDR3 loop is CSVRAGAEAFF. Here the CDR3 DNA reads TGCAGTGTTCGGGCCGGGGCTGAAGCTTTCTTT.